This T cell receptor beta chain was recovered during a study of shared clonotypes between healthy human individuals. The assay was immunoSEQ multiplex PCR, and TCRdb's table has in-frame clones only and misses some. The top ten hold roughly 0.36% of the sample, which has more than 2,000,000 clones, 90% to 95% seen once. CDR1 and CDR2 (germline): SGHDN, FVKESK. The CDR3 is 15 amino acids. With V trimmed by 3 bases and J by 4 bases, 8 bases remained unmatched. The clonotype originates from a man between 18 and 29 years old in good health. Some clones in this sample may be carry-over from other donors' samples. V gene TRBV14 combines with J gene TRBJ1-2; 7 bases fit TRBD1. Material for sequencing was naive CD4+ T cells from PBMCs. Documented subset: CD45RA+ positively selected. The CDR3 nucleotides read TGTGCCAGCAGCCAGGAGACAGGGCATACCTATGGCTACACCTTC. This codes for CASSQETGHTYGYTF. The entire variable domain, with the rest obtained from reference TRBV14 and TRBJ1-2, is as follows: EAGVTQFPSHSVIEKGQTVTLRCDPISGHDNLYWYRRVMGKEIKFLLHFVKESKQDESGMPNNRFLAERTGGTYSTLKVQPAELEDSGVYFCASSQETGHTYGYTFGSGTRLTVV.